The 13 T cell receptor beta chains listed next were all sequenced from one sample in a study of identical twins. TCRdb re-analysed the 5' RACE reads in MiXCR, keeping a single row per CDR3 protein. This table has 450,000 to 600,000 distinct CDR3 sequences, around 22% appearing once. These data are also associated with another study on yellow fever vaccine responses in identical twins.

Sequencing used CD4+ T cells sorted from blood. These receptors originate from a woman between 18 and 29 years old in good health.

The table lists this clonotype with a few counts. V and J are TRBV10-3 and TRBJ2-3, with D hard to call. Germline CDR1 and CDR2: ENHRY and SYGVKD. V was clipped by 10 bases and J by 0 bases, with 14 bases between them. There are 14 residues in the CDR3. The DNA of the CDR3 is TGTGCCACAGAAGCGCAAACTAGCACAGATACGCAGTATTTT. The encoded protein is CATEAQTSTDTQYF.

J is TRBJ2-5 and V is TRBV2; D gene uncertain. The CDR3 is 15 residues long. The V end lost 2 bases, the J end lost 1 base, and 11 bases lay between the germline ends. Looked up from germline, CDR1 is SNHLY and CDR2 is FYNNEI. The CDR3 is CASSEMAVPQETQYF. The CDR3 coding sequence is TGTGCCAGCAGTGAAATGGCAGTCCCCCAAGAGACCCAGTACTTC. Combining the CDR3 with reference TRBV2 and TRBJ2-5 gives the whole variable domain EPEVTQTPSHQVTQMGQEVILRCVPISNHLYFYWYRQILGQKVEFLVSFYNNEISEKSEIFDDQFSVERPDGSNFTLKIRSTKLEDSAMYFCASSEMAVPQETQYFGPGTRLLVL.

This clonotype was seen a few times. The V call is TRBV6-1, the J call TRBJ2-4; either TRBD1 or TRBD2 may supply D (6 bases each). Germline CDR1 MNHNS, CDR2 SASEGT. The germline V and J ends were trimmed by 0 bases and 0 bases, with 12 bases remaining between them. This CDR3 comprises 17 residues. Here the CDR3 reads CASSEAGGGRAKNIQYF. For the CDR3, the DNA is TGTGCCAGCAGTGAAGCAGGAGGGGGACGAGCCAAAAACATTCAGTACTTC.

The chain couples TRBV12-3 or TRBV12-4 to TRBJ1-2; no clear D. V lost 7 bases and J lost 8, with 17 bases in between. The CDR3 sequence is 13 residues long. CDR3 in amino acids: CASMAYLNSGYTF. The CDR3 region has the DNA TGTGCCAGCATGGCCTACCTAAACTCCGGCTACACCTTC.

A few counts support this clonotype. The J gene is TRBJ2-5, the V gene TRBV12-5; TRBD1 matches 7 bases. Germline values: CDR1 LGHNT, CDR2 FRNRAP. V lost 0 bases, J lost 1 base, and 2 bases stayed unmatched. The CDR3 length is 15 residues. CDR3 DNA sequence: TGTGCTAGTGGTTTGGTACAGGGGCTCCAAGAGACCCAGTACTTC. Residues: CASGLVQGLQETQYF. The variable domain in full, with the rest retrieved from reference TRBV12-5 and TRBJ2-5, is DARVTQTPRHKVTEMGQEVTMRCQPILGHNTVFWYRQTMMQGLELLAYFRNRAPLDDSGMPKDRFSAEMPDATLATLKIQPSEPRDSAVYFCASGLVQGLQETQYFGPGTRLLVL.

V gene TRBV7-3 combines with J gene TRBJ2-3, with 8 bases aligning to TRBD1. Looked up from germline, CDR1 is SGHTA and CDR2 is FQGTGA. The length of the CDR3 is 15 residues. Trimming removed 0 bases from V and 4 bases from J; junction bases left unmatched: 3. The CDR3 coding sequence is TGTGCCAGCAGCTTAACGGCAGGGGGCTCAGATACGCAGTATTTT. It specifies CASSLTAGGSDTQYF.

This clonotype was seen more than once but under ten times. V is TRBV7-9 and J is TRBJ1-5, with TRBD1 matching over 8 bases. The CDR3 consists of 16 residues. V dropped 2 bases and J dropped 4; count of bases not matched to a gene: 7. CDR1 is SEHNR and CDR2 is FQNEAQ in the germline V gene (reference sequence). The CDR3 loop reads CASSLIGTGGNQPQHF. CDR3 sequence (DNA): TGTGCCAGCAGCTTAATTGGGACAGGAGGGAATCAGCCCCAGCATTTT.

The genes are TRBV5-4 and TRBJ2-5; 7 nucleotides agree with TRBD2. The CDR3 consists of 16 residues. Germline V CDR1 and CDR2: SGHNT, YYREEE (reference sequence). The V and J ends lost 5 bases and 2 bases, in that order; junction bases with no gene match: 12. For the CDR3, the DNA is TGTGCCAGCAGTTCTGAGCGGGGAAGCTTTCAAGAGACCCAGTACTTC. Translating gives CASSSERGSFQETQYF.

In this sample, this clonotype turned up a few times. This sequence joins TRBV4-1 and TRBJ1-1, with no clear D. V was pared by 0 bases and J by 2 bases, with 7 bases between. Germline V gene data show CDR1 as MGHRA and CDR2 as YSYEKL. The CDR3 has 14 residues. The CDR3 DNA sequence: TGCGCCAGCAGCCAAGAATCCATCAACACTGAAGCTTTCTTT. It codes for CASSQESINTEAFF.

The chain joins TRBV20-1 to TRBJ1-3, with D possibly matching TRBD1 (5 bases). Germline V gene lookup returns CDR1 DFQATT and CDR2 SNEGSKA (reference sequence). Between the trimmed V and J ends, which lost 2 bases and 0 bases, there was a span of 8 bases. The CDR3 totals 14 residues. CDR3 loop: CSARRQHSGNTIYF. For the CDR3, the DNA is TGCAGTGCTAGAAGACAGCACTCTGGAAACACCATATATTTT.

This clonotype was observed many times. The genes are TRBV7-8 and TRBJ2-2, with D possibly matching TRBD2 (6 bases). Germline CDR1 and CDR2: SGHVS and FQNEAQ. V was trimmed by 5 bases and J by 3 bases, leaving 16 bases between them. There are 16 residues in the CDR3. This CDR3 is CASSPRRGWDTGELFF. The CDR3 region has the DNA TGTGCCAGCAGCCCAAGGCGGGGTTGGGACACCGGGGAGCTGTTTTTT.

This chain uses TRBV18 with TRBJ2-7; D is unresolved. The V and J ends lost 3 bases and 5 bases respectively, with 11 bases between them. CDR1 is KGHSH, CDR2 LQKENI, per germline. The CDR3 is 13 amino acids. The CDR3 DNA is TGTGCCAGCTCACCCCCAGTTGTGGACGAGCAGTACTTC. Translated: CASSPPVVDEQYF.

This clonotype was observed at least ten times. This chain connects TRBV20-1 to TRBJ2-1, with no clear D. This CDR3 spans 11 amino acids. The germline V gene encodes CDR1 DFQATT and CDR2 SNEGSKA (reference sequence). Deletions cut 1 base from V and 3 bases from J, with 1 base between. The CDR3 DNA reads as TGCAGTGCTAGAGTCTACAATGAGCAGTTCTTC. It specifies CSARVYNEQFF.